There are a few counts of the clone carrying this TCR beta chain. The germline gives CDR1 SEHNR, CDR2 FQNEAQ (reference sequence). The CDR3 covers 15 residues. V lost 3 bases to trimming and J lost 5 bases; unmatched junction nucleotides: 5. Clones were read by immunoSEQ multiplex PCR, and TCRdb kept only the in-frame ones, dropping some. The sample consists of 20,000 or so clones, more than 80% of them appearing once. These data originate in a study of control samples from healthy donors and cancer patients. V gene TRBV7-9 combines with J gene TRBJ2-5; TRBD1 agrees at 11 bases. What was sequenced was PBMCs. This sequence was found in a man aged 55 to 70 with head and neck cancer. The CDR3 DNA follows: TGTGCCAGCAGCTTTTGGACAGGGGGCGAGGAGACCCAGTACTTC. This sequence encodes CASSFWTGGEETQYF.